These 7 T cell receptor beta chains were all obtained from the same sample, sequenced in a study of blood T cells in healthy people across ages. A second roughly 7 to 12 cycle PCR used barcoded and J-beta primers. Using its own MiXCR run on the 5' RACE reads, TCRdb lists one record per CDR3 protein. The sample has about a million distinct CDR3 sequences; 45% to 50% are singletons. Sample: blood. The receptors were sampled from a man in his thirties or forties in good health.

The V call is TRBV7-2, the J call TRBJ2-7; 9 nucleotides line up with TRBD2. From germline, CDR1 is SGHTA and CDR2 FQGNSA. The CDR3 spans 14 residues. The J segment lost 5 bases and the V segment lost 5 bases, leaving 7 bases of the junction unmatched. The CDR3 loop reads CASSLSGGPDEQYF. CDR3 DNA: TGTGCCAGCAGCCTCAGCGGGGGGCCGGACGAGCAGTACTTC.

The rearrangement links TRBV3-1 to TRBJ2-5, with D possibly matching TRBD2 (6 bases). Germline V CDR1 and CDR2: LGHDT, YNNKEL (reference sequence). CDR3 length equals 15 residues. V gave up 4 bases and J gave up 1 base, with 13 bases separating them. The CDR3 is CASSRRPAGQETQYF. CDR3 DNA: TGTGCCAGCAGCCGCCGACCAGCGGGCCAAGAGACCCAGTACTTC.

The chain has TRBV6-7 and TRBJ1-6; weak D call: TRBD1 (6 bases). TRBV6-7 is designated an ORF whose function remains uncertain. This CDR3 comprises 18 residues. Between the trimmed V and J ends, which lost 0 bases and 0 bases, there was a span of 12 bases. In DNA, the CDR3 is TGTGCCAGCAGTTACTCGGACAGAGAGAGCTCCTATAATTCACCCCTCCACTTT. It yields the protein CASSYSDRESSYNSPLHF.

This clonotype was detected only a few times. The rearrangement links TRBV6-5 to TRBJ2-3; D may be TRBD1 (6 bases). CDR3 length: 15 residues. Germline loops: CDR1 MNHEY, CDR2 SVGAGI. V lost 6 bases and J 4 bases, leaving 17 bases between the germline ends. CDR3 residues: CASSPPGPGADTQYF. The CDR3 DNA reads TGTGCCAGCAGCCCGCCAGGGCCAGGGGCAGATACGCAGTATTTT.

J is TRBJ2-7 and V is TRBV20-1; no reliable D call. V was trimmed by 0 bases and J by 6 bases, leaving 15 bases between them. Germline assignment: CDR1 DFQATT and CDR2 SNEGSKA (reference sequence). This CDR3 spans 14 amino acids. The CDR3: CSARDAQNLREQYF. The DNA of the CDR3 is TGCAGTGCTAGAGATGCCCAAAATCTACGCGAGCAGTACTTC.

This clonotype showed up just a few times. J is TRBJ2-1 and V is TRBV7-9; 8 bases are shared with TRBD2. Germline V gives CDR1 SEHNR, CDR2 FQNEAQ (reference sequence). The CDR3 sequence is 15 residues long. Trimming took 2 bases from V and 4 from J; bases not matched to a gene: 4. This CDR3 reads CASSLIRGGYNEQFF. CDR3 coding DNA: TGTGCCAGCAGCTTAATACGGGGGGGGTACAATGAGCAGTTCTTC.

V usage is TRBV29-1 and J usage is TRBJ1-2; a possible D gene is TRBD1 (6 bases). This CDR3 region has 16 residues. V lost 2 bases and J 1 base, leaving 17 bases between the germline ends. In germline, CDR1 is SQVTM, CDR2 ANQGSEA. As DNA, the CDR3 is TGCAGCGTTGAAATTGAGGGGGGAGGCGGTAACTATGGCTACACCTTC. Its protein is CSVEIEGGGGNYGYTF. The whole variable domain, filled in from reference TRBV29-1 and TRBJ1-2, reads SAVISQKPSRDICQRGTSLTIQCQVDSQVTMMFWYRQQPGQSLTLIATANQGSEATYESGFVIDKFPISRPNLTFSTLTVSNMSPEDSSIYLCSVEIEGGGGNYGYTFGSGTRLTVV.